This T cell receptor (beta chain) is from a study of T cell repertoires in cytomegalovirus infection. About the study: TCR beta signatures that were public indicated CMV infection and matching HLA type.

The ends lost 7 bases at V and 4 bases at J; junction bases unmatched: 9. The CDR3 spans 14 residues. CDR1 is LNHDA and CDR2 is SQIVND in the germline V gene (reference sequence). TCRdb passed the reads through MiXCR, listing each CDR3 protein once. Among 85,000 to 120,000 distinct CDR3 sequences, 15% to 20% were seen once, and the ten largest hold about 7.3%. With respect to this clonotype: No antigen is known for it.

Study-level results: The ex vivo response was dominated by HLA-C-restricted CMV-specific TCR beta clonotypes. Pooled public TCR beta family frequency picked out CMV carriers with the relevant HLA.

The clonotype originates from a human donor in good health (CMV status not recorded). Some clones in this sample may be carry-over from other donors' samples. V gene TRBV19 combines with J gene TRBJ1-2; 7 positions match TRBD1. The specimen was PBMCs. CDR3 residues: CASMPRGDGYGYTF. In nucleotides, the CDR3 is TGTGCCAGTATGCCCAGGGGGGACGGCTATGGCTACACCTTC.